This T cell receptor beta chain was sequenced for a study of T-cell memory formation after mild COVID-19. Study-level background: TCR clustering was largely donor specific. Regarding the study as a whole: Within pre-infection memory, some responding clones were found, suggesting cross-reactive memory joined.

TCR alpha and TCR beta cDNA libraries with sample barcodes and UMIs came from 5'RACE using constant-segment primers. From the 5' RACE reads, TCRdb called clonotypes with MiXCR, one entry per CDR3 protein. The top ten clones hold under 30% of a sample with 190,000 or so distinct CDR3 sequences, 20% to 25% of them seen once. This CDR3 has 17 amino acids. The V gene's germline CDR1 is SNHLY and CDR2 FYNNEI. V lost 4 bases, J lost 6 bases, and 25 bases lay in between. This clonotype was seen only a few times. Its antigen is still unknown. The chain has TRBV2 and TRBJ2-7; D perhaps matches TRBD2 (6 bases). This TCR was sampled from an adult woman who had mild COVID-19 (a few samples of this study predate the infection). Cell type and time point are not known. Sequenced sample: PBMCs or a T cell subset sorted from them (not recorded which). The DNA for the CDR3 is TGTGCCAGCAGTGCCGGCGAGGCGGGGCCTCCTTTCCGCGAGCAGTACTTC. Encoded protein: CASSAGEAGPPFREQYF. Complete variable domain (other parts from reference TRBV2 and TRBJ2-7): EPEVTQTPSHQVTQMGQEVILRCVPISNHLYFYWYRQILGQKVEFLVSFYNNEISEKSEIFDDQFSVERPDGSNFTLKIRSTKLEDSAMYFCASSAGEAGPPFREQYFGPGTRLTVT.